The rows below give T cell receptor beta chains drawn from one sample of a study of blood T cell repertoires in COVID-19. Profiling relied on immunoSEQ multiplex PCR, and the TCRdb table lists in-frame clones only, not all of them. Of about 240,000 clones detected, more than 75% appear once; the ten largest clones hold around 7.3%. The material sequenced was peripheral blood. The origin of the receptors is a woman in her sixties or seventies with active or convalescent COVID-19. CDR3s include the opening cysteine and the closing phenylalanine or tryptophan. The order of the fields is V gene, clone size, J gene, D gene, CDR3 DNA, CDR3 protein. The D gene is left open where the match is weak. Where a row states a size, it is once, few, many or the class of an expanded clone; other rows omit it.

TRBV6-2/TRBV6-3	-	TRBJ2-2	TRBD2	TGTGCCAGCAGTCTCCCCAACTTAGCGGGGGGGCCAAAGCTGTTTTTT	CASSLPNLAGGPKLFF
TRBV7-3	-	TRBJ2-7	TRBD2	TGTGCCAGCAGCATTAGCGGGGGGCTCTCCTACGAGCAGTACTTC	CASSISGGLSYEQYF
TRBV5-4	-	TRBJ1-4	-	TGTGCCAGCAGCTCGCGAGGATCAACTAATGAAAAACTGTTTTTT	CASSSRGSTNEKLFF
TRBV5-1	-	TRBJ2-2	-	TGCGCCAGCAGCTTGGGCGCCCTAGGGAACACCGGGGAGCTGTTTTTT	CASSLGALGNTGELFF
TRBV29-1	-	TRBJ1-2	-	TGCAGCACCTGGGGGGATCGAGGGCTAGGCTACACCTTC	CSTWGDRGLGYTF
TRBV5-1	-	TRBJ2-7	-	TGCGCCAGCAGCTTGGTGGGACACATAAACTCCTACGAGCAGTACTTC	CASSLVGHINSYEQYF
TRBV4-3	-	TRBJ2-5	TRBD2	TGCGCCAGCAGCCAAGATGTTAGCGGGGGGGAGGTAGGAGAGACCCAGTACTTC	CASSQDVSGGEVGETQYF
TRBV5-8	-	TRBJ1-2	-	TGTGCCAGCAGCCCCAACCTGGGACAAGTTATCTATGGCTACACCTTC	CASSPNLGQVIYGYTF
TRBV5-1	-	TRBJ2-1	TRBD1	TGCGCCAGCAGCCGGAGCGGACAGGGAAGTACTGAGCAGTTCTTC	CASSRSGQGSTEQFF
TRBV5-1	-	TRBJ2-1	-	TGCGCCAGCAGCTTGACCGGACAGTCCAGCTCCTACAATGAGCAGTTCTTC	CASSLTGQSSSYNEQFF
TRBV19	-	TRBJ2-1	-	TGTGCCAGTAGTATACGAGGCAATGAGCAGTTCTTC	CASSIRGNEQFF
TRBV19	-	TRBJ1-5	-	TGTGCCAGTAGTCGGAGCTCGGGGAACCAGCCCCAGCATTTT	CASSRSSGNQPQHF
TRBV5-8	-	TRBJ1-4	TRBD1	TGTGCCAGCAGCTCGGAGGCGGACAGGTTTAATGAAAAACTGTTTTTT	CASSSEADRFNEKLFF
TRBV7-6	-	TRBJ1-5	-	TGTGCCAGCAGCGACGGAGCAGGGGTAAATCAGCCCCAGCATTTT	CASSDGAGVNQPQHF
TRBV18	-	TRBJ1-3	-	TGTGCCAGCTCACCAGGGACTGCCGTCTCTGGAAACACCATATATTTT	CASSPGTAVSGNTIYF
TRBV27	-	TRBJ1-6	TRBD1	TGTGCCAGCAGCCCCCCCAGGGGGCGCGGGTCACCCCTCCACTTT	CASSPPRGRGSPLHF
TRBV9	-	TRBJ1-5	-	TGTGCCAGCAGCACCTCCGGGGGGCAGGGTCAGCCCCAGCATTTT	CASSTSGGQGQPQHF
TRBV5-5	-	TRBJ1-5	TRBD1	TGTGCCAGCAGCTCGACAGGGGAGAGGAAGCCCCAGCATTTT	CASSSTGERKPQHF
TRBV19	once	TRBJ1-2	-	TGTGCCAGTAGCCTGACAAACCGCAATGGCTACACCTTC	CASSLTNRNGYTF
TRBV18	-	TRBJ1-5	-	TGTGCCAGCTCTCCCCCGACGGGTAGCAATCAGCCCCAGCATTTT	CASSPPTGSNQPQHF
TRBV12-5	few	TRBJ2-1	-	TGTGCTAGTGCTCTCCTGTACAATGAGCAGTTCTTC	CASALLYNEQFF
TRBV19	-	TRBJ1-4	-	TGTGCCAGTAGTGAGGCCTTGAGGAAGTGGGCTAATGAAAAACTGTTTTTT	CASSEALRKWANEKLFF
TRBV7-9	once	TRBJ1-4	TRBD1	TGTGCCAGCAGGAACAGGGGAGCGAGGGAAAAACTGTTTTTT	CASRNRGAREKLFF
TRBV25-1	-	TRBJ1-1	TRBD1	TGTGCCAGCAGAGGACAGGTTACTGAAGCTTTCTTT	CASRGQVTEAFF
TRBV15	-	TRBJ1-5	-	TGTGCCACCAGCAGGGGGGACAATAGCAATCAGCCCCAGCATTTT	CATSRGDNSNQPQHF
TRBV9	once	TRBJ1-3	TRBD1	TGTGCCAGCAGCGTAGTCCCGGGACAGGGGGCTTCTGGAAACACCATATATTTT	CASSVVPGQGASGNTIYF
TRBV7-2	-	TRBJ1-1	TRBD1	TGTGCCAGCAGCTCGGTTCCCGGGACAGGGACGAACACTGAAGCTTTCTTT	CASSSVPGTGTNTEAFF
TRBV19	-	TRBJ1-2	TRBD1	TGTGCCAGTAGTATAGATCCGGCAGGGGGCCTCCGCTATGGCTACACCTTC	CASSIDPAGGLRYGYTF
TRBV2	few	TRBJ1-2	-	-	CAIYFATGYTF
TRBV2	-	TRBJ1-2	-	TGTGCCAGCAGTGCGGACAGTCGTGGGGGCTACACCTTC	CASSADSRGGYTF
TRBV27	-	TRBJ1-5	-	TGTGCCGTTTCCGCAGGGCCAAGAGAACCCCAGCATTTT	CAVSAGPREPQHF
TRBV19	-	TRBJ1-3	TRBD1	TGTGCCACCCACAGGGGCCGTACAAATAATAAAGGAAACACCATATATTTT	CATHRGRTNNKGNTIYF